The subject of this entry is one T cell receptor (beta chain). TCRdb keeps only in-frame clones here, not all; method: immunoSEQ multiplex PCR. The top ten hold around 5% of the sample, which has about 26,000 clones, approximately 89% seen once. These data originate in a study of lymphopenia after photon versus proton radiotherapy. J gave up 1 base and V 4 bases, and 3 bases lay outside the gene matches. The CDR3 covers 16 residues. CDR1 is LGHNA and CDR2 is YSLEER in the germline V gene. The TCR sequence derives from a man aged 25-45 years with gastric cancer. Sequenced here: peripheral blood, sampled from a patient treated with photon-based radiotherapy. The chain uses TRBV4-3 and TRBJ2-3; TRBD2 aligns across 12 bases. Written as DNA, the CDR3 is TGCGCCAGCAGCCGACGGACTAGCGGGGGCACAGATACGCAGTATTTT. Translation gives CASSRRTSGGTDTQYF.